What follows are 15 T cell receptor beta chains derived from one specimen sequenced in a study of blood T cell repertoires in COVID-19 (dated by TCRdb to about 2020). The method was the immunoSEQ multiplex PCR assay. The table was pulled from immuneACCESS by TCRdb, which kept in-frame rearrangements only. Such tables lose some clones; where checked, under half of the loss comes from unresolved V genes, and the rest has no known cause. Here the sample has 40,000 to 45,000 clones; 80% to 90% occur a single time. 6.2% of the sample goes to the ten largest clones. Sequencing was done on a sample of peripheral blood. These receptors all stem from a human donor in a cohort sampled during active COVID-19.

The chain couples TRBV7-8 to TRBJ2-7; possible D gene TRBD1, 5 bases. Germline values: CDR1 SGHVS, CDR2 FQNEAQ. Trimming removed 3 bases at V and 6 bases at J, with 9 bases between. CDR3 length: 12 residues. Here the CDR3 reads CASSLVRVEQYF. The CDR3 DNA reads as TGTGCCAGCAGCTTGGTCAGGGTCGAGCAGTACTTC.

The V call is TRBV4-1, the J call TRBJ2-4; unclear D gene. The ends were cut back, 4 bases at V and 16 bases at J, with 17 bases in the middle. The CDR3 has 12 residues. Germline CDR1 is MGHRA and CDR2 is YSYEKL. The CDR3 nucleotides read TGCGCCAGCAGCCTTCGCGGTGACGTTTTATACTTC. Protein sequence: CASSLRGDVLYF.

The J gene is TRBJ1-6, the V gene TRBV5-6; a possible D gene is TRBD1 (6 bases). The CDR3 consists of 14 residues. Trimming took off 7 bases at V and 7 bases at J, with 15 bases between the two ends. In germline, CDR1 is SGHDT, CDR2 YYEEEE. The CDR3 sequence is CASLFSRGNSPLHF. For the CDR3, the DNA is TGTGCCAGCCTATTTTCCAGGGGAAATTCACCCCTCCACTTT.

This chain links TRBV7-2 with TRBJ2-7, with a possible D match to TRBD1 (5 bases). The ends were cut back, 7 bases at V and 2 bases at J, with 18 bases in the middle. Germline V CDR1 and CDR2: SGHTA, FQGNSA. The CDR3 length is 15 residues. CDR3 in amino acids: CASTIGQGLTYEQYF. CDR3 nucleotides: TGTGCCAGCACCATAGGCCAGGGCCTGACCTACGAGCAGTACTTC.

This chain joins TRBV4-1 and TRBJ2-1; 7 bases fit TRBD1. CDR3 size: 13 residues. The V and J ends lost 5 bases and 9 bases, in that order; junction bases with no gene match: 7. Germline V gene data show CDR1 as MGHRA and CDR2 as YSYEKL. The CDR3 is CASSIKGAGEQFF. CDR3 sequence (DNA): TGCGCCAGCAGCATTAAGGGGGCAGGTGAGCAGTTCTTC.

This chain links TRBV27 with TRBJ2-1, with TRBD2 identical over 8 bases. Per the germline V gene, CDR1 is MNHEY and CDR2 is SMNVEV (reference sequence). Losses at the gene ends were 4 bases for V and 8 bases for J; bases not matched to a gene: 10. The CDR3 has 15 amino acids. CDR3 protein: CASSSRSGGKDEQFF. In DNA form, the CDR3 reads TGTGCCAGCAGTTCCCGGAGCGGGGGTAAGGATGAGCAGTTCTTC.

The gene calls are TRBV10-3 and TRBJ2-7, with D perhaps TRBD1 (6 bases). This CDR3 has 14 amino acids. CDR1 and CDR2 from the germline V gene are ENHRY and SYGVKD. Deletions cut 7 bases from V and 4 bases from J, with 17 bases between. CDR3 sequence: CAIKDRLQAYEQYF. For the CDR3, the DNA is TGTGCCATCAAGGACAGACTACAAGCTTACGAGCAGTACTTC.

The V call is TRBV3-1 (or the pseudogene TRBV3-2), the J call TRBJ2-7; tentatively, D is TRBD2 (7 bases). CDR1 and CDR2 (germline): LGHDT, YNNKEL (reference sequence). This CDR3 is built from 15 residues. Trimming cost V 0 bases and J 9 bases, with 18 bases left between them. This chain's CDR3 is CASSQDWGGGTVQYF. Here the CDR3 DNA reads TGTGCCAGCAGCCAAGATTGGGGGGGCGGTACGGTGCAGTACTTC.

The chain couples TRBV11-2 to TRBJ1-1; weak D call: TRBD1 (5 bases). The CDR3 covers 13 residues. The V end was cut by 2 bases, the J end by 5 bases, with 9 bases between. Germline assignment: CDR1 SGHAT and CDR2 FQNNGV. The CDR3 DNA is TGTGCCAGCAGCTTATATTCAGGGACTGAAGCTTTCTTT. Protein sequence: CASSLYSGTEAFF.

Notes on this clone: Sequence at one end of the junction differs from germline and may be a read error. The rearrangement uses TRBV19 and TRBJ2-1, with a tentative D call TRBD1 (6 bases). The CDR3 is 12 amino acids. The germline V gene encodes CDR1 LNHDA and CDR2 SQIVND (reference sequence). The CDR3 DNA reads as TGTGCCAGTAGTTCCTCCGGGACCAGGGGCATCTTC. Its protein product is CASSSSGTRGIF.

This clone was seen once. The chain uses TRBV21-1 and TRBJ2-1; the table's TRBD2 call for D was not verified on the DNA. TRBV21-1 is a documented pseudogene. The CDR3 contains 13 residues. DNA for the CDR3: TGTGCCAGCAGCAAAAACGGTTTTGGTGAGCAGTTCTTC. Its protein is CASSKNGFGEQFF.

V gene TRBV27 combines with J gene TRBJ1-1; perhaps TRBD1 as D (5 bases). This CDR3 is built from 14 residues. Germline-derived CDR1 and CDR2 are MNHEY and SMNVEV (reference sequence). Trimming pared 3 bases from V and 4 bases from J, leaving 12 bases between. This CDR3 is CASSLGPWGTEAFF. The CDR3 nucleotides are TGTGCCAGCAGTTTGGGGCCCTGGGGCACTGAAGCTTTCTTT.

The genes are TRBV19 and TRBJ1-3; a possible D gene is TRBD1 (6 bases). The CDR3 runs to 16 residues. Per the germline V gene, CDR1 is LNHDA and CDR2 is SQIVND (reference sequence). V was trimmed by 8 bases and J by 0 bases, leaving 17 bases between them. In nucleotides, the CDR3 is TGTGCCAGTTCTCCCGGACAGCGGACCTCTGGAAACACCATATATTTT. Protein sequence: CASSPGQRTSGNTIYF. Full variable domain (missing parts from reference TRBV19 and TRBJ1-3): DGGITQSPKYLFRKEGQNVTLSCEQNLNHDAMYWYRQDPGQGLRLIYYSQIVNDFQKGDIAEGYSVSREKKESFPLTVTSAQKNPTAFYLCASSPGQRTSGNTIYFGEGSWLTVV.

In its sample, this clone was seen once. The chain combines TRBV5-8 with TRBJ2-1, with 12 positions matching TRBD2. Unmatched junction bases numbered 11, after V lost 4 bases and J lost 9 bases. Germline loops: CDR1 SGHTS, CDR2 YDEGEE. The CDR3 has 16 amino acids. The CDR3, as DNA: TGTGCCAGCAGCCCCCCCCCTAGCGGGAGGGCCGGTGAGCAGTTCTTC. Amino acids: CASSPPPSGRAGEQFF.

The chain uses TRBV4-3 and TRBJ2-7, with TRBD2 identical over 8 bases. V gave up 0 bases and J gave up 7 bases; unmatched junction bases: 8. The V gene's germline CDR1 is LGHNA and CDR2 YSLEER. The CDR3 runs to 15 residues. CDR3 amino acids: CASSQEGTRMSEQYF. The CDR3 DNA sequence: TGCGCCAGCAGCCAAGAGGGGACTAGAATGAGTGAGCAGTACTTC.